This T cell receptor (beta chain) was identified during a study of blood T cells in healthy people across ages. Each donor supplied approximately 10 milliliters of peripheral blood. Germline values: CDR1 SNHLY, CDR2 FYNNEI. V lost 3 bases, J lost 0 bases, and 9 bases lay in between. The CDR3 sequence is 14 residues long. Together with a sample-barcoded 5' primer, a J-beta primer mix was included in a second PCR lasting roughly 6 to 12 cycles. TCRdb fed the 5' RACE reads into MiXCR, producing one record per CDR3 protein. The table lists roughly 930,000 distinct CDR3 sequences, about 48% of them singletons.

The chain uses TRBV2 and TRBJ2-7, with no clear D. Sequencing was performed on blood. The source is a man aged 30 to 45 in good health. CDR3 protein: CASSDWTSSYEQYF. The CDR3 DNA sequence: TGTGCCAGCAGTGATTGGACGAGCTCCTACGAGCAGTACTTC. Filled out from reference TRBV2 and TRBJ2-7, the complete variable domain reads EPEVTQTPSHQVTQMGQEVILRCVPISNHLYFYWYRQILGQKVEFLVSFYNNEISEKSEIFDDQFSVERPDGSNFTLKIRSTKLEDSAMYFCASSDWTSSYEQYFGPGTRLTVT.